What follows are 10 T cell receptor beta chains derived from one specimen sequenced in a study of type 1 regulatory T cells. These TCRs are of unknown antigen specificity. TCRdb redid the calling of the reads with MiXCR, one entry per CDR3 protein. The data show 55,000 to 65,000 distinct CDR3 sequences, 62% seen once. Sequencing was carried out using cultured non-Tr1 T cells, either the whole culture or a sorted T cell fraction (not recorded which). The origin of the receptors is a human donor in good health.

This clonotype has just a few counts. V gene TRBV11-2 combines with J gene TRBJ2-3; possible D gene TRBD1, 6 bases. The CDR3 sequence is 15 residues long. The V gene's germline CDR1 is SGHAT and CDR2 FQNNGV. Trimming pared 4 bases from V and 4 bases from J, leaving 15 bases between. The CDR3 nucleotides are TGTGCCAGCAGCTCAGTCAGGGGAACGGCAGATACGCAGTATTTT. This encodes CASSSVRGTADTQYF.

J is TRBJ2-6 and V is TRBV7-8; a possible D gene is TRBD1 (5 bases). Germline CDR1 reads SGHVS; CDR2 reads FQNEAQ. V shed 0 bases and J shed 2 bases, with 8 bases lying between them. The CDR3 spans 16 residues. In nucleotides, the CDR3 is TGTGCCAGCAGCTTAGCGTCCAGGGCTGGGGCCAACGTCCTGACTTTC. This translates into CASSLASRAGANVLTF.

The chain uses TRBV7-8 and TRBJ1-1; D is uncertain. The CDR3 extends over 13 amino acids. The V end was cut by 5 bases, the J end by 2 bases, with 9 bases between. Germline CDR1 and CDR2: SGHVS and FQNEAQ. Here the CDR3 reads CASSRGSNTEAFF. CDR3 nucleotides: TGTGCCAGCAGCCGAGGTAGTAACACTGAAGCTTTCTTT.

The chain is built from TRBV29-1 and TRBJ1-3; possibly TRBD1 for D (5 bases). Germline loops: CDR1 SQVTM, CDR2 ANQGSEA. V was cut by 5 bases and J by 2 bases, with 10 bases left in between. There are 13 residues in the CDR3. For the CDR3, the DNA is TGCAGCGTTTGGGACGTGCCTGGAAACACCATATATTTT. Translating it yields CSVWDVPGNTIYF.

This clonotype showed up just once. The rearrangement joins TRBV15 to TRBJ2-5, with 8 positions matching TRBD1. The junction had 5 bases not matched to a gene; V was cut back by 0 bases and J by 8 bases. Germline V gives CDR1 LNHNV, CDR2 YYDKDF (reference sequence). This CDR3 spans 14 amino acids. DNA of the CDR3: TGTGCCACCAGCAGAGAGGCAGGGGGCACTACCCAGTACTTC. Translated: CATSREAGGTTQYF.

V and J are TRBV12-3 or TRBV12-4 and TRBJ2-3, with 7 bases that match TRBD2. The V segment lost 2 bases and the J segment 3 bases; nucleotides outside the gene matches: 17. CDR3 length: 19 residues. CDR3 sequence: CASSLSPLLARSGTDTQYF. The CDR3 DNA follows: TGTGCCAGCAGTTTATCCCCTTTACTAGCGCGGAGTGGTACAGATACGCAGTATTTT.

J is TRBJ1-6 and V is TRBV6-5; D gene uncertain. V lost 11 bases, J lost 2 bases, and 13 bases lay in between. The germline V gene has CDR1 MNHEY and CDR2 SVGAGI. This CDR3 contains 14 residues. CDR3 sequence: CAAGPAAYNSPLHF. For the CDR3, the DNA is TGTGCCGCGGGCCCCGCAGCCTATAATTCACCCCTCCACTTT.

The chain recombines TRBV19 with TRBJ2-7; possible D gene TRBD2, 6 bases. The CDR3 consists of 14 residues. Trimming removed 1 base from V and 2 bases from J, with 9 bases in between. CDR1 and CDR2 (germline): LNHDA, SQIVND (reference sequence). The CDR3 DNA reads TGTGCCAGTAGTATAGTCGGGGGAACCTACGAGCAGTACTTC. Translating it yields CASSIVGGTYEQYF.

This clonotype was counted only a few times. This rearrangement joins TRBV20-1 to TRBJ2-3; possible D gene TRBD2, 6 bases. This CDR3 is built from 14 residues. From germline, CDR1 is DFQATT and CDR2 SNEGSKA (reference sequence). V lost 2 bases, J lost 0 bases, and 9 bases lay in between. The CDR3, as DNA: TGCAGTGCTAGAAGGAGCGGGAGCACAGATACGCAGTATTTT. Translated, it gives CSARRSGSTDTQYF.

This rearrangement joins TRBV5-4 to TRBJ2-1; no reliable D call. The CDR3 is 15 amino acids. The germline gives CDR1 SGHNT, CDR2 YYREEE (reference sequence). V lost 1 base to trimming and J lost 0 bases, with 8 bases between them. The CDR3 DNA is TGTGCCAGCAGCTTGACGGCACTCTCCTACAATGAGCAGTTCTTC. This sequence encodes CASSLTALSYNEQFF.